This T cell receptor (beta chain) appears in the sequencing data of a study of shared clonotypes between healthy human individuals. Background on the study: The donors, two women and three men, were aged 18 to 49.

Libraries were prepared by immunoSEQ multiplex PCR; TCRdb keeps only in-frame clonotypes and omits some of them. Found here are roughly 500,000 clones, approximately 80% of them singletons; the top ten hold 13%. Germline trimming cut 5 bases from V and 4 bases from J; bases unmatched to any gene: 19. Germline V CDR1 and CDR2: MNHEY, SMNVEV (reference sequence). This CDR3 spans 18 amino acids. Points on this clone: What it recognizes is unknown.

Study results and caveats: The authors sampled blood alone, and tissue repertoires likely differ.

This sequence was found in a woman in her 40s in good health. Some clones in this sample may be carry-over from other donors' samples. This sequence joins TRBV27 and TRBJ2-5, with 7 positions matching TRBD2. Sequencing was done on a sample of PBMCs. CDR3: CASSPPQRDRHVPETQYF. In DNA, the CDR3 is TGTGCCAGCAGTCCACCCCAGCGGGACCGACACGTCCCAGAGACCCAGTACTTC.